A selection of T cell receptor beta chains follows, all from one sample in a study of OX40 agonist ivuxolimab in advanced cancers. Profiling relied on immunoSEQ multiplex PCR, and the TCRdb table lists in-frame clones only, not all of them. This sample has about 55,000 clones, with around three quarters found just once. The sample was CD4+ or CD8+ T cells sorted from blood, taken in a trial of the OX40 agonist ivuxolimab. The source of these receptors is an adult with an advanced solid tumor such as melanoma, head and neck, liver or kidney cancer. The CDR3 runs from the conserved cysteine through the conserved F or W. D genes are given only for firm matches. Clone size is stated in some rows and not others, as once, few, many or a class when expanded.

v_gene: TRBV4-3
j_gene: TRBJ2-3
d_gene: TRBD2
len: 17
abundance: few
CDR3aa: CASSQDSPSGGADTQYF
CDR3nt: TGCGCCAGCAGCCAAGATTCCCCTAGCGGGGGTGCAGATACGCAGTATTTT

v_gene: TRBV25-1
j_gene: TRBJ2-3
d_gene: .
len: 16
abundance: .
CDR3aa: CASSSRTGLGTDTQYF
CDR3nt: TGTGCCAGCAGCTCTCGGACGGGTTTGGGCACAGATACGCAGTATTTT

v_gene: TRBV7-8
j_gene: TRBJ1-5
d_gene: .
len: 13
abundance: .
CDR3aa: CASSLEGYQPQHF
CDR3nt: TGTGCCAGCAGCTTAGAAGGTTATCAGCCCCAGCATTTT

v_gene: TRBV6-1
j_gene: TRBJ1-3
d_gene: .
len: 19
abundance: .
CDR3aa: CASSERVEGWGPSGNTIYF
CDR3nt: TGTGCCAGCAGTGAAAGGGTTGAAGGTTGGGGGCCCTCTGGAAACACCATATATTTT

v_gene: TRBV19
j_gene: TRBJ2-7
d_gene: .
len: 15
abundance: .
CDR3aa: CASSIAGGETYEQYF
CDR3nt: TGTGCCAGTAGTATAGCCGGGGGAGAGACCTACGAGCAGTACTTC

v_gene: TRBV2
j_gene: TRBJ2-1
d_gene: TRBD2
len: 15
abundance: few
CDR3aa: CASSEELAGNNEQFF
CDR3nt: TGTGCCAGCAGTGAGGAACTAGCGGGAAACAATGAGCAGTTCTTC

v_gene: TRBV6-1
j_gene: TRBJ2-1
d_gene: .
len: 15
abundance: .
CDR3aa: CASSEAARGRNKQFF
CDR3nt: TGTGCCAGCAGTGAAGCGGCTCGGGGGCGCAATAAGCAGTTCTTC

v_gene: TRBV5-6
j_gene: TRBJ2-5
d_gene: .
len: 11
abundance: few
CDR3aa: CASSLRETQYF
CDR3nt: TGTGCCAGCAGCTTACGGGAGACCCAGTACTTC

v_gene: TRBV5-1
j_gene: TRBJ2-1
d_gene: .
len: 16
abundance: .
CDR3aa: CASSSTPQRPRDEQFF
CDR3nt: TGCGCCAGCAGCTCTACACCCCAGCGTCCGCGGGATGAGCAGTTCTTC

v_gene: TRBV7-9
j_gene: TRBJ2-3
d_gene: .
len: 15
abundance: .
CDR3aa: CASSLVGGVVDTQYF
CDR3nt: TGTGCCAGCAGCTTAGTTGGCGGGGTAGTGGATACGCAGTATTTT

v_gene: TRBV9
j_gene: TRBJ2-1
d_gene: .
len: 15
abundance: .
CDR3aa: CASSGRYRTPNEQFF
CDR3nt: TGTGCCAGCAGCGGCCGGTACAGGACCCCCAATGAGCAGTTCTTC

v_gene: TRBV28
j_gene: TRBJ2-7
d_gene: TRBD2
len: 15
abundance: .
CDR3aa: CASSPHSSGRYEQYF
CDR3nt: TGTGCCAGCAGTCCCCATTCTAGCGGGAGGTACGAGCAGTACTTC

v_gene: TRBV7-9
j_gene: TRBJ1-2
d_gene: TRBD1
len: 14
abundance: .
CDR3aa: CASSPGQGYYGYTF
CDR3nt: TGTGCCAGCAGCCCGGGACAGGGGTACTATGGCTACACCTTC

v_gene: TRBV11-2
j_gene: TRBJ2-1
d_gene: .
len: 16
abundance: .
CDR3aa: CASSLQQGPIYNEQFF
CDR3nt: TGTGCCAGCAGCCTCCAGCAAGGACCGATTTACAATGAGCAGTTCTTC

v_gene: TRBV18
j_gene: TRBJ2-5
d_gene: .
len: 15
abundance: .
CDR3aa: CASHGTLPGQETQYF
CDR3nt: TGTGCCAGCCACGGTACTTTGCCCGGGCAAGAGACCCAGTACTTC

v_gene: TRBV18
j_gene: TRBJ2-3
d_gene: TRBD1
len: 16
abundance: once
CDR3aa: CASSPRQGRSTDTQYF
CDR3nt: TGTGCCAGCTCCCCTCGACAGGGGAGGAGCACAGATACGCAGTATTTT

v_gene: TRBV10-3
j_gene: TRBJ1-5
d_gene: .
len: 14
abundance: .
CDR3aa: CAISPGTLDQPQHF
CDR3nt: TGTGCCATCAGTCCCGGGACTTTAGATCAGCCCCAGCATTTT

v_gene: TRBV2
j_gene: TRBJ2-1
d_gene: .
len: 13
abundance: once
CDR3aa: CASSEYNLDEQFF
CDR3nt: TGTGCCAGCAGTGAATATAACCTGGATGAGCAGTTCTTC

v_gene: TRBV2
j_gene: TRBJ1-2
d_gene: .
len: 15
abundance: .
CDR3aa: CASSEYGGEGYGYTF
CDR3nt: TGTGCCAGCAGTGAATATGGGGGTGAGGGCTATGGCTACACCTTC

v_gene: TRBV7-9
j_gene: TRBJ1-6
d_gene: .
len: 15
abundance: .
CDR3aa: CASSLGTLERSPLHF
CDR3nt: TGTGCCAGCAGCTTAGGGACCCTGGAGCGGTCACCCCTCCACTTT

v_gene: TRBV5-1
j_gene: TRBJ1-1
d_gene: TRBD1
len: 16
abundance: .
CDR3aa: CASSLGTGGGLAEAFF
CDR3nt: TGCGCCAGCAGCTTGGGGACAGGGGGCGGTTTGGCCGAAGCTTTCTTT

v_gene: TRBV5-1
j_gene: TRBJ2-1
d_gene: TRBD2
len: 15
abundance: .
CDR3aa: CASSPGTSGGNEQFF
CDR3nt: TGCGCCAGCAGCCCGGGGACTAGCGGGGGCAATGAGCAGTTCTTC

v_gene: TRBV11-2
j_gene: TRBJ1-4
d_gene: .
len: 15
abundance: .
CDR3aa: CASSPRGGTNEKLFF
CDR3nt: TGTGCCAGCAGCCCGAGAGGGGGGACTAATGAAAAACTGTTTTTT

v_gene: TRBV7-9
j_gene: TRBJ2-5
d_gene: .
len: 14
abundance: once
CDR3aa: CASIGWGPLRNQYF
CDR3nt: TGTGCCAGCATTGGATGGGGACCCCTCCGTAACCAGTACTTC

v_gene: TRBV6-5
j_gene: TRBJ1-1
d_gene: TRBD1
len: 11
abundance: .
CDR3aa: CASYRGKTSFF
CDR3nt: TGTGCCAGCTACAGGGGGAAGACGTCTTTCTTT

v_gene: TRBV28
j_gene: TRBJ2-3
d_gene: TRBD2
len: 15
abundance: .
CDR3aa: CASSLSREGTDTQYF
CDR3nt: TGTGCCAGCAGTTTATCACGGGAGGGCACAGATACGCAGTATTTT

v_gene: TRBV29-1
j_gene: TRBJ2-3
d_gene: TRBD1
len: 15
abundance: .
CDR3aa: CSVDGTGGPTDTQYF
CDR3nt: TGCAGCGTGGATGGGACAGGTGGACCCACAGATACGCAGTATTTT

v_gene: TRBV6-5
j_gene: TRBJ1-1
d_gene: TRBD1
len: 14
abundance: .
CDR3aa: CASSSDRYNTEAFF
CDR3nt: TGTGCCAGCAGTTCGGACAGGTATAACACTGAAGCTTTCTTT

v_gene: TRBV10-3
j_gene: TRBJ2-5
d_gene: .
len: 14
abundance: .
CDR3aa: CAIRRGGGQETQYF
CDR3nt: TGTGCCATCAGGAGGGGTGGAGGACAAGAGACCCAGTACTTC

v_gene: TRBV28
j_gene: TRBJ1-6
d_gene: .
len: 15
abundance: .
CDR3aa: CASSLSGALNSPLHF
CDR3nt: TGTGCCAGCAGCCTTTCGGGGGCCCTTAATTCACCCCTCCACTTT

v_gene: TRBV5-1
j_gene: TRBJ1-1
d_gene: .
len: 13
abundance: .
CDR3aa: CASSIDRPNEAFF
CDR3nt: TGCGCCAGCAGCATTGACAGGCCCAATGAAGCTTTCTTT

v_gene: TRBV6-5
j_gene: TRBJ2-5
d_gene: TRBD1
len: 13
abundance: .
CDR3aa: CASRPTGVETQYF
CDR3nt: TGTGCCAGCAGGCCAACAGGGGTTGAGACCCAGTACTTC

v_gene: TRBV4-3
j_gene: TRBJ2-7
d_gene: .
len: 16
abundance: .
CDR3aa: CASSQYTGTYSYEQYF
CDR3nt: TGCGCCAGCAGCCAATATACCGGGACATACTCCTACGAGCAGTACTTC

v_gene: TRBV29-1
j_gene: TRBJ1-2
d_gene: TRBD1
len: 14
abundance: .
CDR3aa: CSASRTGEAGGYTF
CDR3nt: TGCAGCGCCTCACGGACAGGGGAGGCGGGCGGCTACACCTTC

v_gene: TRBV28
j_gene: TRBJ1-5
d_gene: .
len: 15
abundance: .
CDR3aa: CASSFGGSTKQPQHF
CDR3nt: TGTGCCAGCAGTTTCGGCGGCAGTACCAAACAGCCCCAGCATTTT

v_gene: TRBV11-2
j_gene: TRBJ2-5
d_gene: TRBD2
len: 13
abundance: .
CDR3aa: CASSWGGVETQYF
CDR3nt: TGTGCCAGCAGCTGGGGGGGGGTAGAGACCCAGTACTTC

v_gene: TRBV5-6
j_gene: TRBJ1-2
d_gene: .
len: 15
abundance: few
CDR3aa: CASSLDGGGGYGYTF
CDR3nt: TGTGCCAGCAGCTTAGACGGGGGAGGTGGCTATGGCTACACCTTC

v_gene: TRBV4-1
j_gene: TRBJ2-7
d_gene: .
len: 16
abundance: .
CDR3aa: CASSQVDLGITYEQYF
CDR3nt: TGCGCCAGCAGCCAAGTGGACTTGGGAATAACCTACGAGCAGTACTTC

v_gene: TRBV7-9
j_gene: TRBJ1-1
d_gene: .
len: 14
abundance: .
CDR3aa: CASSPPGVNTEAFF
CDR3nt: TGTGCCAGCAGCCCGCCGGGTGTGAACACTGAAGCTTTCTTT

v_gene: TRBV2
j_gene: TRBJ1-4
d_gene: .
len: 14
abundance: once
CDR3aa: CASRGASTNEKLFF
CDR3nt: TGTGCCAGCAGGGGGGCCTCAACTAATGAAAAACTGTTTTTT

v_gene: TRBV2
j_gene: TRBJ1-5
d_gene: .
len: 14
abundance: once
CDR3aa: CASSANRDNQPQHF
CDR3nt: TGTGCCAGCAGTGCGAACAGGGACAATCAGCCCCAGCATTTT

v_gene: TRBV15
j_gene: TRBJ2-5
d_gene: .
len: 14
abundance: .
CDR3aa: CATTRRVGQETQYF
CDR3nt: TGTGCCACCACCAGGAGGGTGGGCCAAGAGACCCAGTACTTC

v_gene: TRBV5-1
j_gene: TRBJ1-3
d_gene: .
len: 13
abundance: once
CDR3aa: CASSLYSGNTIYF
CDR3nt: TGCGCCAGCAGCTTATACAGCGGAAACACCATATATTTT

v_gene: TRBV7-2
j_gene: TRBJ2-2
d_gene: TRBD1
len: 15
abundance: .
CDR3aa: CASIKDRTLTGELFF
CDR3nt: TGTGCCAGCATCAAGGACAGGACCCTCACCGGGGAGCTGTTTTTT

v_gene: TRBV7-3
j_gene: TRBJ2-1
d_gene: .
len: 15
abundance: .
CDR3aa: CASSPRTTGFNEQFF
CDR3nt: TGTGCCAGCAGTCCTCGGACCACTGGGTTCAATGAGCAGTTCTTC

v_gene: TRBV23-1
j_gene: TRBJ2-2
d_gene: .
len: 10
abundance: .
CDR3aa: CAHGSGELFF
CDR3nt: TGCGCCCACGGGAGCGGGGAGCTGTTTTTT

v_gene: TRBV13
j_gene: TRBJ1-1
d_gene: .
len: 14
abundance: .
CDR3aa: CASSLGLAGTEAFF
CDR3nt: TGTGCCAGCAGCTTAGGCCTTGCTGGCACTGAAGCTTTCTTT

v_gene: TRBV5-4
j_gene: TRBJ2-7
d_gene: .
len: 13
abundance: .
CDR3aa: CASSLSAEYEQYF
CDR3nt: TGTGCCAGCAGCTTGTCTGCGGAGTACGAGCAGTACTTC